The TCR beta chain under discussion was sequenced for a study of beta chain features in type 1 diabetes. Findings of the study overall: Cells that show high TCR expression could be over-represented by cDNA sequencing. TCRB CDR3s were moderately but significantly shorter in Type 1 diabetes patients in all four CD4+ subsets.

cDNA synthesis used the whole RNA isolate, giving expressed TCRB sequences. Only in-frame clones appear in the TCRdb table, and some are missing; sequencing was by immunoSEQ multiplex PCR. The table has hundreds of thousands of clones, 10% to 15% seen once. Only a few counts were recorded for this clone. The antigen remains undetermined. From germline, CDR1 is LNHNV and CDR2 YYDKDF (reference sequence). V lost 6 bases to trimming and J lost 4 bases; unmatched junction nucleotides: 4. This CDR3 has 13 residues. The clonotype originates from a woman younger than 35 with type 1 diabetes. The sequenced sample was naive CD4+ T cells from blood. The V call is TRBV15, the J call TRBJ2-5, with 8 bases aligning to TRBD1. CDR3 sequence reads: CATRSTGGETQYF. The DNA for the CDR3 is TGTGCCACCAGGAGTACAGGGGGAGAGACCCAGTACTTC.